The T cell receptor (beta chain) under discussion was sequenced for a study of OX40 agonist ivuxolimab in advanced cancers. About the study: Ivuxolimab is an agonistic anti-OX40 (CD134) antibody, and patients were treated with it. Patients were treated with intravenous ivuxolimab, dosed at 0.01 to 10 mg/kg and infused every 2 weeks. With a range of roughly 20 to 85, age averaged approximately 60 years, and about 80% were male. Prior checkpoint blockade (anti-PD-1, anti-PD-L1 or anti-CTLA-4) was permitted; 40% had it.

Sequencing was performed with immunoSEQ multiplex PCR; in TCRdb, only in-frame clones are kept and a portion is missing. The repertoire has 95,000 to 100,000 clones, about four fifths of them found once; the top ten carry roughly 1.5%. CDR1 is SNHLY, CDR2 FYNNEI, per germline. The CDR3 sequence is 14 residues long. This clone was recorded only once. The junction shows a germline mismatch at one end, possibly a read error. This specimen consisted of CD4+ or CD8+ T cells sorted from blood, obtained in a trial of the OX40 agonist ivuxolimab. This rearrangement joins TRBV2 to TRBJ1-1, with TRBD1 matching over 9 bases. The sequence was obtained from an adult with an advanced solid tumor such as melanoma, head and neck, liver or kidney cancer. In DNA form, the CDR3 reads TGTGCCAGCGGTTCGGACAGGGGTAACACTGAAACTTTCTTT. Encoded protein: CASGSDRGNTETFF.